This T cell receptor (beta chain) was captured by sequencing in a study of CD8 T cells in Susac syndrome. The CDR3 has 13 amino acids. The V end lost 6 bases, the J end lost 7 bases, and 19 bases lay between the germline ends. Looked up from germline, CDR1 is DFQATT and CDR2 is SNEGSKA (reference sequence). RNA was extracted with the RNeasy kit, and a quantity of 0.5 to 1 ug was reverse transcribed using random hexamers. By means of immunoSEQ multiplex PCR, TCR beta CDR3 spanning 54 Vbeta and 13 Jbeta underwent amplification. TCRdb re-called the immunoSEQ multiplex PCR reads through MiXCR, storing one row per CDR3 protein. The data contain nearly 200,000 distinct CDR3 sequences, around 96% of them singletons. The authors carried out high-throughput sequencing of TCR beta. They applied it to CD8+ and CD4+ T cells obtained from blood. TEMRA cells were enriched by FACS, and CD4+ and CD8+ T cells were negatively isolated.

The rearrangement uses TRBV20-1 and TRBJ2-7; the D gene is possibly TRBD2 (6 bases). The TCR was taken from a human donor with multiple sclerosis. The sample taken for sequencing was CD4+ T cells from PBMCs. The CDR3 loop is CSALPWEAGEQYF. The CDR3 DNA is TGCAGTGCCCTCCCGTGGGAAGCGGGTGAGCAGTACTTC.